The clone carrying this TCR beta chain was counted a few times. CDR1 is SNHLY and CDR2 is FYNNEI in the germline V gene. The CDR3 runs to 13 residues. Trimming stripped 5 bases from V and 4 bases from J, with 9 bases between. This sample is part of a study of cytomegalovirus exposure and HLA in healthy donors. Looking at the study overall: There were about 86 million unique TCRs (from HLA-typed donors) in an early data release.

Primers for the PCR totalled 60 Vbeta and 13 Jbeta. Using immunoSEQ multiplex PCR, the repertoire was profiled, and TCRdb retains in-frame clones only, with some absent. The sample records about 140,000 clones, 60% to 80% being singletons. This chain connects TRBV2 to TRBJ1-5, with D possibly TRBD1 on 5 matching bases. This sequence was found in a young man in good health and CMV-seronegative. The sequenced sample was PBMCs. The CDR3 region has the DNA TGTGCCAGCAGTTTAAGGGGAAATCAGCCCCAGCATTTT. Translation: CASSLRGNQPQHF.